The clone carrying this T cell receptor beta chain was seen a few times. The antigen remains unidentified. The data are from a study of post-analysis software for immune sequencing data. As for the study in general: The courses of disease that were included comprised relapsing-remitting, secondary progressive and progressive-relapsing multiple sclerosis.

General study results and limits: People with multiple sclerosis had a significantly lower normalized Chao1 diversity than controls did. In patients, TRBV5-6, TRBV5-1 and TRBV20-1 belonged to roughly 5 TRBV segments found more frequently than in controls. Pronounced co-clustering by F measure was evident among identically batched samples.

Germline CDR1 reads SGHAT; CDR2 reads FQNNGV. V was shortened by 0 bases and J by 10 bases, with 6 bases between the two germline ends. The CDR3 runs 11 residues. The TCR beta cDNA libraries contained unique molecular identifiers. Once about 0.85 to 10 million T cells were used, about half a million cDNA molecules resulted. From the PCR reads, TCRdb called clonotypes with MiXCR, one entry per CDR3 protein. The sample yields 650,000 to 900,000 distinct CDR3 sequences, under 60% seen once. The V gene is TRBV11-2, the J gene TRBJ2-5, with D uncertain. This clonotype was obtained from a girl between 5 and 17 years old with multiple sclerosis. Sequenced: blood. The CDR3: CASSLDEVQYF. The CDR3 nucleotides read TGTGCCAGCAGCTTAGATGAAGTCCAGTACTTC.